This T cell receptor (beta chain) was identified in a study of memory CD4+ T cells and cytomegalovirus serostatus. The CDR3 spans 15 residues. The V gene's germline CDR1 is GTSNPN and CDR2 SVGIG (reference sequence). V lost 1 base and J 6 bases, leaving 16 bases between the germline ends. Clones were sequenced by immunoSEQ multiplex PCR, and TCRdb holds only the in-frame ones, with some missing. The repertoire holds 50,000 to 70,000 clones, with over 70% as singletons. The sort gate was single viable CD3+CD4+CD8-CD45RO+ cells for memory CD4+ T cells. Serostatus was set by detecting CMV pp150, pp28, p38, p52 IgG.

This receptor was taken from an adult in good health and CMV-seropositive. What was sequenced was memory CD4+ T cells from blood. The gene calls are TRBV30 and TRBJ1-5; D is ambiguous. The CDR3, as DNA: TGTGCCTGGAGTGGGGAGAGCTCCAGGACTCAGCCCCAGCATTTT. This encodes CAWSGESSRTQPQHF.